What follows are 18 T cell receptor beta chains derived from one specimen sequenced in a study of CD8 T cells in Susac syndrome. The RNA, about 0.5 to 1 ug, was put through reverse transcription using random hexamers. TCRdb recomputed calls from the immunoSEQ multiplex PCR reads with MiXCR, one row per CDR3 protein. The table has about 300,000 distinct CDR3 sequences, roughly 84% seen once. Source material: CD8+ T cells from PBMCs. The origin of the receptors is a human donor with multiple sclerosis.

The chain has TRBV9 and TRBJ2-1; TRBD2 matches 8 bases. V lost 0 bases, J lost 5 bases, and 7 bases stayed unmatched. The germline CDR1 and CDR2 sequences are SGDLS and YYNGEE. The CDR3 consists of 16 residues. CDR3 bases: TGTGCCAGCAGCGTAGCTATGACTAGCGCGAACAATGAGCAGTTCTTC. This codes for CASSVAMTSANNEQFF.

The V call is TRBV28, the J call TRBJ1-2; D is unresolved. Germline-derived CDR1 and CDR2 are MDHEN and SYDVKM. CDR3 size: 17 residues. The germline V and J ends were trimmed by 6 bases and 3 bases, with 23 bases remaining between them. CDR3 bases: TGTGCCAGCAGCCCCCGGATAATTCGAATCTTTTACTATGGCTACACCTTC. The encoded protein is CASSPRIIRIFYYGYTF.

The genes are TRBV10-3 and TRBJ1-2; 8 bases are shared with TRBD1. Germline lookup yields CDR1 ENHRY and CDR2 SYGVKD. Trimming at V came to 2 bases and at J to 4 bases, leaving 6 bases not matched to a gene. The CDR3 is made up of 15 amino acids. The CDR3: CAISEAKQGGYGYTF. In DNA, the CDR3 is TGTGCCATCAGTGAGGCTAAACAGGGGGGCTATGGCTACACCTTC.

Comment on this clonotype: The junction does not match germline at one end; this may be a read error. This chain joins TRBV7-9 and TRBJ1-1, with D hard to call. Per the germline V gene, CDR1 is SEHNR and CDR2 is FQNEAQ (reference sequence). This CDR3 comprises 10 residues. Here the CDR3 reads CASSHKETFF. As DNA, the CDR3 is TGTGCTAGCAGCCACAAAGAAACTTTCTTT.

The chain is built from TRBV18 and TRBJ1-4; D is ambiguous. This CDR3 has 15 amino acids. CDR1 is KGHSH and CDR2 is LQKENI in the germline V gene. Trimming removed 2 bases at V and 6 bases at J, with 13 bases between. CDR3 nucleotides: TGTGCCAGCTCACCAACGGCCCATGCCGATGAAAAACTGTTTTTT. Its protein product is CASSPTAHADEKLFF.

This clonotype was detected only once. The V call is TRBV9, the J call TRBJ2-5; 7 nucleotides align to TRBD1. Looked up from germline, CDR1 is SGDLS and CDR2 is YYNGEE. This CDR3 contains 15 residues. Unmatched junction bases numbered 7, after V lost 3 bases and J lost 2 bases. This CDR3 reads CASSDRTGIQETQYF. In nucleotides, the CDR3 is TGTGCCAGCAGCGACCGGACAGGAATACAAGAGACCCAGTACTTC.

This chain links TRBV7-9 with TRBJ1-1; D may be TRBD1 (5 bases). The CDR3 sequence is 13 residues long. V gave up 10 bases and J gave up 1 base, with 13 bases separating them. CDR1 and CDR2 (germline): SEHNR, FQNEAQ (reference sequence). This chain's CDR3 is CATRQGRNTEAFF. In DNA, the CDR3 is TGTGCCACACGGCAGGGAAGGAACACTGAAGCTTTCTTT.

The V call is TRBV7-2, the J call TRBJ1-1; D is unresolved. CDR3 length equals 13 residues. Per the germline V gene, CDR1 is SGHTA and CDR2 is FQGNSA. V lost 8 bases, J lost 2 bases, and 12 bases lay in between. Written as DNA, the CDR3 is TGTGCCAGCGCAGGTCCGGGAAACACTGAAGCTTTCTTT. This sequence encodes CASAGPGNTEAFF.

The chain links TRBV27 to TRBJ1-2; 7 bases match TRBD1. After removal of 4 bases from V and 6 bases from J, the junction contained 2 bases not matched to a gene. The CDR3 runs 12 residues. Germline V lookup: CDR1 MNHEY, CDR2 SMNVEV (reference sequence). This CDR3 reads CASSSTGNGYTF. CDR3 bases: TGTGCCAGCAGTTCGACAGGGAATGGCTACACCTTC.

This rearrangement joins TRBV7-3 to TRBJ2-3; 8 positions agree with TRBD2. V trimming: 0 bases; J trimming: 0 bases; junction bases outside the gene matches: 5. The CDR3 covers 17 residues. Germline lookup yields CDR1 SGHTA and CDR2 FQGTGA. The CDR3 region has the DNA TGTGCCAGCAGCTTAACCCCAGCGGGGGCTAGCACAGATACGCAGTATTTT. Translated: CASSLTPAGASTDTQYF.

The chain links TRBV6-6 to TRBJ2-1, with 8 bases matching TRBD1. The germline V gene has CDR1 MNHNY and CDR2 SVGAGI (reference sequence). This CDR3 spans 14 amino acids. V trimming: 9 bases; J trimming: 7 bases; junction bases outside the gene matches: 11. The DNA for the CDR3 is TGTGCCAGTAACCGGGACAGGAGGGAAAATGAGCAGTTCTTC. Amino acid sequence: CASNRDRRENEQFF.

This chain links TRBV7-3 with TRBJ2-3; 10 nucleotides agree with TRBD1. V shed 4 bases, J shed 4 bases, and the junction held 8 bases outside the gene matches. The length of the CDR3 is 16 residues. Germline V gives CDR1 SGHTA, CDR2 FQGTGA. The CDR3 spells CASSSRTGGFPDTQYF. CDR3 coding DNA: TGTGCCAGCAGCTCCCGGACAGGGGGTTTCCCAGATACGCAGTATTTT.

The chain is built from TRBV27 and TRBJ2-7, with 10 bases fitting TRBD1. Germline V lookup: CDR1 MNHEY, CDR2 SMNVEV (reference sequence). CDR3 length: 13 amino acids. The V and J ends lost 6 bases and 5 bases, in that order; junction bases with no gene match: 4. CDR3 loop: CASSPGTGDEQYF. CDR3 nucleotide sequence: TGTGCCAGCAGCCCCGGGACAGGGGACGAGCAGTACTTC.

This sequence joins TRBV5-4 and TRBJ2-3, with D perhaps given as TRBD1 or TRBD2 (5 bases each). The CDR3 contains 21 residues. V was shortened by 0 bases and J by 0 bases, with 26 bases between the two germline ends. Germline values: CDR1 SGHNT, CDR2 YYREEE (reference sequence). This CDR3 is CASSLEGLGGSPRSSTDTQYF. CDR3 nucleotides: TGTGCCAGCAGCTTGGAAGGGCTTGGGGGTTCGCCGCGGTCTAGCACAGATACGCAGTATTTT.

The rearrangement uses TRBV28 and TRBJ2-7; 10 bases line up with TRBD2. Germline values: CDR1 MDHEN, CDR2 SYDVKM. The CDR3 totals 15 residues. V lost 3 bases, J lost 2 bases, and 4 bases stayed unmatched. DNA of the CDR3: TGTGCCAGCAGTTTTTTACTAGCGGGGCCCTACGAGCAGTACTTC. It yields the protein CASSFLLAGPYEQYF.

The V gene is TRBV30, the J gene TRBJ1-2; 7 positions match TRBD1. This CDR3 spans 14 amino acids. Germline values: CDR1 GTSNPN, CDR2 SVGIG (reference sequence). The V and J ends lost 0 bases and 5 bases, in that order; junction bases with no gene match: 6. As DNA, the CDR3 is TGTGCCTGGAGTGTACACGGGACAGAGTATGGCTACACCTTC. Protein product: CAWSVHGTEYGYTF.

Here the CDR3 reads CASSWDRGYEQYF. CDR3 coding DNA: TGTGCCAGCAGCTGGGACAGGGGCTACGAGCAGTACTTC. The V gene is TRBV5-6, the J gene TRBJ2-7, with TRBD1 identical over 10 bases. V lost 3 bases, J lost 3 bases, and 0 bases stayed unmatched. Germline CDR1 SGHDT, CDR2 YYEEEE. The CDR3 covers 13 residues.

The chain is built from TRBV7-9 and TRBJ2-1; 7 bases fit TRBD2. This CDR3 is 16 amino acids long. CDR1 and CDR2 from the germline V gene are SEHNR and FQNEAQ (reference sequence). Trimming took 5 bases from V and 9 from J; bases not matched to a gene: 16. In DNA, the CDR3 is TGTGCCAGCAGCCCCTTTTCGGGGGGACCCTGGGGTGAGCAGTTCTTC. This translates into CASSPFSGGPWGEQFF.